This TCR beta chain is from a study of T-cell reconstitution after alpha-beta-depleted transplantation in children (TCRdb year 2016). For the wider study: T-cell immune reconstitution after TCRalphabeta/CD19-depleted allogeneic hematopoietic cell transplantation in children was quantitatively tracked in the study by means of TCR repertoire profiling.

On this clonotype: The clone's antigen remains unknown. No base quality information exists; no much larger clone differs at one position.

CDR1 and CDR2 (SGHKS, YYEKEE) derive from the germline V gene (reference sequence). The CDR3 runs 14 amino acids, cysteine and phenylalanine included. The retained sequence is limited to the CDR3, 42 bases, with the frame set at the first base. Relative to germline, V is missing 4 bases and J is missing 13 bases, with 14 bases of the junction outside any gene match. What the authors observed across the whole study: Over the following months the frequencies of hyperexpanded clones went down, and after one year T-cell counts and TCRbeta diversity were mostly credited to newly produced T cells. Apparently early alphabetaT-cell count recovery about two months after transplant reportedly relied on only several hundred rapidly expanded clones derived from non-depleted graft cells. In some patients, the high TCRbeta diversity seen at day 60 was put down to recipient T cells and intrathymic progenitors that had survived conditioning.

This specimen's treatment or condition label, per the study, means: allogeneic hematopoietic cell transplantation with graft depleted of TCRalphabeta T cells and CD19 B cells. TCRalphabeta/CD19-depleted allogeneic hematopoietic cell grafts were given to the transplant recipients, all of whom were children. Libraries were built with PCR. The listed sequencing device is Illumina HiSeq 2500. Molecular barcoding was employed in the preparation of TCR libraries, with unique molecular identifiers being used to normalize TCRbeta repertoire quantification. The raw public reads went through TCRdb reprocessing: fastp at Q25, MiXCR clone calling, in-frame beta chains kept. Under each unique CDR3 protein, matching rows form one entry showing the most common genes and DNA. Counted in this sample were approximately 85,000 distinct CDR3 sequences; about 14% of them appeared once. The ten largest clones add up to 27% of the sample.

The V and J segments used are TRBV5-5 and TRBJ2-5, with TRBD1 matching 9 junction bases. This TCR came from a male patient under 10 years old who had a stem cell transplant for acute lymphoblastic leukemia, so the T cells may come from the graft donor. Here the sequenced sample was PBMCs, mostly from graft donor cells, taken 180 days after TCRalphabeta/CD19-depleted stem cell transplant. The CDR3 loop reads CASSNRGRPSAGYF. The DNA reads as follows: TGTGCCAGCAGCAACAGGGGGCGACCCTCCGCTGGGTACTTC. The CDR3, completed at both ends by the reference TRBV5-5 and TRBJ2-5 genes, gives the full variable domain DAGVTQSPTHLIKTRGQQVTLRCSPISGHKSVSWYQQVLGQGPQFIFQYYEKEERGRGNFPDRFSARQFPNYSSELNVNALLLGDSALYLCASSNRGRPSAGYFGPGTRLLVL.